This TCR beta chain was found in a study of cytomegalovirus exposure and HLA in healthy donors. General study results and limits: A reported reduction in N-insertions relative to the 666-donor mean was seen in an Asian-associated ancestry cluster in a later analysis. Donor immune exposure was known only as CMV serostatus.

Primers for the PCR totalled 60 Vbeta and 13 Jbeta. Produced via immunoSEQ multiplex PCR; TCRdb's table is partial and in-frame only. The data show around 130,000 clones, with around 77% seen just once and 0.94% held by the top ten. With regard to this clone: Antigen specificity is unknown.

V was shortened by 0 bases and J by 3 bases, with 9 bases between the two germline ends. Germline lookup yields CDR1 SGHVS and CDR2 FQNEAQ. This CDR3 spans 14 amino acids. The V call is TRBV7-8, the J call TRBJ2-7; D is unclear. This TCR was sampled from a woman aged 55-70 years in good health and CMV-seronegative. Specimen: PBMCs. Here the CDR3 DNA reads TGTGCCAGCAGCTTAGCGTCCCCTAGCTACGAGCAGTACTTC. This translates into CASSLASPSYEQYF.